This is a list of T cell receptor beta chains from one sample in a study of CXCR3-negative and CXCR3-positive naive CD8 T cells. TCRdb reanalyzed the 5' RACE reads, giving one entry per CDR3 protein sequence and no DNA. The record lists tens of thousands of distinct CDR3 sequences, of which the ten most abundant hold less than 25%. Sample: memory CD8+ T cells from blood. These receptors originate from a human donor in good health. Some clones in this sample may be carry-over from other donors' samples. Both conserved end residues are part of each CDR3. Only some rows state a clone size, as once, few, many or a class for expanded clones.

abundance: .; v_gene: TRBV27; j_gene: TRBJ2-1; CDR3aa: CASSLAGAFNEQFF
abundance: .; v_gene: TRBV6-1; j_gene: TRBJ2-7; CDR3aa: CASSDRAYEQYF
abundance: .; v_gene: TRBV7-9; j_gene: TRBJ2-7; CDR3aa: CASSLIPLDRTYEQYF
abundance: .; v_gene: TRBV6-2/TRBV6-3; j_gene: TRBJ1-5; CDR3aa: CASDRGDTMWPQHF
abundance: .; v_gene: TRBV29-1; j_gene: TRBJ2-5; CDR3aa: CSVELADYQETQYF
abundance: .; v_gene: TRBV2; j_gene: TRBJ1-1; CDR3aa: CASREGQGMNTEAFF
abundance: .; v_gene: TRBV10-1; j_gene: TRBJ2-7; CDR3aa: CASSESGTSGEQYF
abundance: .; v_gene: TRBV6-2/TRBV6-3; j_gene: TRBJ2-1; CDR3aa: CASSYSIDAPNEQFF
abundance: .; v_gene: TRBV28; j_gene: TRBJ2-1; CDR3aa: CASRVQGAGPGDEQFF
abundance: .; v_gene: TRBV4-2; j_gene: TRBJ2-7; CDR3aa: CASSHPSDSAYEQYF
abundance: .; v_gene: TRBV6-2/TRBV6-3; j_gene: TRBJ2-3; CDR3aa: CASSYYSTSTDTQYF
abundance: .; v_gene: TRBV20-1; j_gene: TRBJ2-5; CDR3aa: CSAGGPGWVETQYF
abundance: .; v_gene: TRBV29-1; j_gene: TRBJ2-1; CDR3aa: CSVAFLAGNEQFF
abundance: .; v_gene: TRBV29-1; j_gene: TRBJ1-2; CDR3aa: CSVTTGAVSYGYTF
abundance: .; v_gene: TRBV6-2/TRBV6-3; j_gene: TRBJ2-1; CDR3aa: CASSYKRGDSYNEQFF
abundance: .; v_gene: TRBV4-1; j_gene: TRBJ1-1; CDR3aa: CASSQQPTTGGKTEAFF
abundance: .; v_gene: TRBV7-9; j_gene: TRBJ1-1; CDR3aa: CASSLEGKSEAFF
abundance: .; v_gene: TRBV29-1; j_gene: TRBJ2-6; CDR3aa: CSVEFQPGANVLTF
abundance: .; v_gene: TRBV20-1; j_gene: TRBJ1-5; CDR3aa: CSARDEKTGPNQPQHF
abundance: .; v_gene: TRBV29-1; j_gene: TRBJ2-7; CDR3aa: CSVGQVGPYEQYF
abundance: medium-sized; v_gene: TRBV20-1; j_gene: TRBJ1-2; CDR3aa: CSALTGIPANYGYTF
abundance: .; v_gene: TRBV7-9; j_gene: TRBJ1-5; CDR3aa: CASSWGIRGDNQPQHF